This TCR beta chain was found in a study of blood T cell repertoires in COVID-19. The wider study: The analysed material was cDNA or gDNA that came from T cells, B-cell-depleted T cells, or PBMCs.

In the source study's methods: Reference gene primer amplification gave nucleated cell count estimates. Sequencing was performed with immunoSEQ multiplex PCR; in TCRdb, only in-frame clones are kept and a portion is missing. V and J calls and clone size are given by that table; D and trimming were obtained from the DNA. The data contain about 230,000 clones, approximately 80% of them singletons. CDR1 is WNHNN, CDR2 SYGVQD, per germline (reference sequence). CDR3 length: 16 amino acids. V lost 6 bases to trimming and J lost 0 bases, with 15 bases between them. The sequenced material came from peripheral blood. The chain combines TRBV10-1 with TRBJ1-3; D is ambiguous. This clonotype was sampled from a woman in her forties or fifties with acute or convalescent COVID-19. CDR3 protein: CASSKLKHNSGNTIYF. As DNA, the CDR3 is TGCGCCAGCAGCAAACTAAAACATAACTCTGGAAACACCATATATTTT.